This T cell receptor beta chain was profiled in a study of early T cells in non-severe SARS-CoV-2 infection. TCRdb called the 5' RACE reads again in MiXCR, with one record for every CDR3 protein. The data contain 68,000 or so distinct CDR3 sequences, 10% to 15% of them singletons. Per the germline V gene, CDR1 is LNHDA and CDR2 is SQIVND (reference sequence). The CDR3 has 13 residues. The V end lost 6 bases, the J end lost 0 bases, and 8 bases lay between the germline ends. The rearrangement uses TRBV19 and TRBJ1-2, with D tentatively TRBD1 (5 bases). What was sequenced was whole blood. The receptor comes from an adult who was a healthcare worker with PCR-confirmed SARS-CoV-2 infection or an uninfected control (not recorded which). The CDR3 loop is CASSRTTNYGYTF. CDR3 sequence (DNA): TGTGCCAGTAGCCGGACAACTAACTATGGCTACACCTTC.